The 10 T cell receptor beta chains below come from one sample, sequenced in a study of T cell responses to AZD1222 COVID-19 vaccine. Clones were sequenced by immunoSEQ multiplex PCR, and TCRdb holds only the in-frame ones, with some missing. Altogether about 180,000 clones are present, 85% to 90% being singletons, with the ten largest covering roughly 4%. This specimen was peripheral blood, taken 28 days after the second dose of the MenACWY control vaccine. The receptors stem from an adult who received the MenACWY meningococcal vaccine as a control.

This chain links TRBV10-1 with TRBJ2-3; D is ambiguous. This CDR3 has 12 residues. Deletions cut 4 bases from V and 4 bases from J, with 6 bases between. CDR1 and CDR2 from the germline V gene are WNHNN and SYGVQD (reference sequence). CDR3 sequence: CASSGTPDTQYF. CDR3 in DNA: TGCGCCAGCAGTGGTACGCCAGATACGCAGTATTTT.

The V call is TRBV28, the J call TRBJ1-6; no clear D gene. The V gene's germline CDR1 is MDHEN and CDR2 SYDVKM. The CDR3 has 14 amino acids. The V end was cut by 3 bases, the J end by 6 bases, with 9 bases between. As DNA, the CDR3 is TGTGCCAGCAGTTTTACAGCTTTTAATTCACCCCTCCACTTT. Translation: CASSFTAFNSPLHF.

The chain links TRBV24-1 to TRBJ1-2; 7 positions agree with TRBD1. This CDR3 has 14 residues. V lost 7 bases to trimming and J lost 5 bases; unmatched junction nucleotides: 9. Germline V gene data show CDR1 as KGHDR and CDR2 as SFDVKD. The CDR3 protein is CATRDREGVYGYTF. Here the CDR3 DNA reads TGTGCCACCAGAGACAGGGAAGGGGTTTATGGCTACACCTTC.

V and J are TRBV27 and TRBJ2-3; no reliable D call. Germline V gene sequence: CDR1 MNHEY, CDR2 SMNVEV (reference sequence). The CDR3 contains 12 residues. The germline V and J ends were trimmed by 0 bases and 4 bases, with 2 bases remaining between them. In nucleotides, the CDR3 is TGTGCCAGCAGTTTATCGCCAGATACGCAGTATTTT. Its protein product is CASSLSPDTQYF.

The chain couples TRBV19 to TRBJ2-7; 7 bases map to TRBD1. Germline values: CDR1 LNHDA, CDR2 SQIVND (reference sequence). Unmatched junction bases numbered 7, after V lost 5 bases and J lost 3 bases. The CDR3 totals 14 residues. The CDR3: CASSPTGAGYEQYF. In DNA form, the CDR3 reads TGTGCCAGTAGTCCAACAGGGGCCGGCTACGAGCAGTACTTC.

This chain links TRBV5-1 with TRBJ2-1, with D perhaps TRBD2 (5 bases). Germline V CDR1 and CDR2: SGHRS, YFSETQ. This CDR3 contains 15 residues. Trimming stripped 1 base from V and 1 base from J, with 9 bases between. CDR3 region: CASSLFSGSYNEQFF. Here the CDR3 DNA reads TGCGCCAGCAGCTTGTTCAGCGGATCCTACAATGAGCAGTTCTTC.

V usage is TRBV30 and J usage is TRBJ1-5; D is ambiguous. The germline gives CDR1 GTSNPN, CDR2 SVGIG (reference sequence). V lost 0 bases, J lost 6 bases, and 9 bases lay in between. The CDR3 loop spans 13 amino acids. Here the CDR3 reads CAWSVPGLQPQHF. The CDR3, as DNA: TGTGCCTGGAGTGTACCTGGGCTTCAGCCCCAGCATTTT.

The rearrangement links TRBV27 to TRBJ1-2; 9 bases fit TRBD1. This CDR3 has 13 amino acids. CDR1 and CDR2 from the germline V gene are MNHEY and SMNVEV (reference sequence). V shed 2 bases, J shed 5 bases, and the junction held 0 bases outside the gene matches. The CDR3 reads CASSLGQGYGYTF. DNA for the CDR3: TGTGCCAGCAGTTTAGGACAGGGGTATGGCTACACCTTC.

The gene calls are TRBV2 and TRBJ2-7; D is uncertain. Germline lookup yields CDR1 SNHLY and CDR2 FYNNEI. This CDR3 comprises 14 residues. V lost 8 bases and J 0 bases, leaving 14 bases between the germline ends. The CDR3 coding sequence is TGTGCCAGCCGCGGCGTCATTAGCTCCTACGAGCAGTACTTC. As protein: CASRGVISSYEQYF.

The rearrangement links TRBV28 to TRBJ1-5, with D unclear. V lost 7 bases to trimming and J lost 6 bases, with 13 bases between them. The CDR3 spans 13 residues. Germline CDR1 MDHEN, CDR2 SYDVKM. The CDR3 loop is CASIGFRGQPQHF. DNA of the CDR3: TGTGCCAGCATAGGGTTCCGGGGTCAGCCCCAGCATTTT.